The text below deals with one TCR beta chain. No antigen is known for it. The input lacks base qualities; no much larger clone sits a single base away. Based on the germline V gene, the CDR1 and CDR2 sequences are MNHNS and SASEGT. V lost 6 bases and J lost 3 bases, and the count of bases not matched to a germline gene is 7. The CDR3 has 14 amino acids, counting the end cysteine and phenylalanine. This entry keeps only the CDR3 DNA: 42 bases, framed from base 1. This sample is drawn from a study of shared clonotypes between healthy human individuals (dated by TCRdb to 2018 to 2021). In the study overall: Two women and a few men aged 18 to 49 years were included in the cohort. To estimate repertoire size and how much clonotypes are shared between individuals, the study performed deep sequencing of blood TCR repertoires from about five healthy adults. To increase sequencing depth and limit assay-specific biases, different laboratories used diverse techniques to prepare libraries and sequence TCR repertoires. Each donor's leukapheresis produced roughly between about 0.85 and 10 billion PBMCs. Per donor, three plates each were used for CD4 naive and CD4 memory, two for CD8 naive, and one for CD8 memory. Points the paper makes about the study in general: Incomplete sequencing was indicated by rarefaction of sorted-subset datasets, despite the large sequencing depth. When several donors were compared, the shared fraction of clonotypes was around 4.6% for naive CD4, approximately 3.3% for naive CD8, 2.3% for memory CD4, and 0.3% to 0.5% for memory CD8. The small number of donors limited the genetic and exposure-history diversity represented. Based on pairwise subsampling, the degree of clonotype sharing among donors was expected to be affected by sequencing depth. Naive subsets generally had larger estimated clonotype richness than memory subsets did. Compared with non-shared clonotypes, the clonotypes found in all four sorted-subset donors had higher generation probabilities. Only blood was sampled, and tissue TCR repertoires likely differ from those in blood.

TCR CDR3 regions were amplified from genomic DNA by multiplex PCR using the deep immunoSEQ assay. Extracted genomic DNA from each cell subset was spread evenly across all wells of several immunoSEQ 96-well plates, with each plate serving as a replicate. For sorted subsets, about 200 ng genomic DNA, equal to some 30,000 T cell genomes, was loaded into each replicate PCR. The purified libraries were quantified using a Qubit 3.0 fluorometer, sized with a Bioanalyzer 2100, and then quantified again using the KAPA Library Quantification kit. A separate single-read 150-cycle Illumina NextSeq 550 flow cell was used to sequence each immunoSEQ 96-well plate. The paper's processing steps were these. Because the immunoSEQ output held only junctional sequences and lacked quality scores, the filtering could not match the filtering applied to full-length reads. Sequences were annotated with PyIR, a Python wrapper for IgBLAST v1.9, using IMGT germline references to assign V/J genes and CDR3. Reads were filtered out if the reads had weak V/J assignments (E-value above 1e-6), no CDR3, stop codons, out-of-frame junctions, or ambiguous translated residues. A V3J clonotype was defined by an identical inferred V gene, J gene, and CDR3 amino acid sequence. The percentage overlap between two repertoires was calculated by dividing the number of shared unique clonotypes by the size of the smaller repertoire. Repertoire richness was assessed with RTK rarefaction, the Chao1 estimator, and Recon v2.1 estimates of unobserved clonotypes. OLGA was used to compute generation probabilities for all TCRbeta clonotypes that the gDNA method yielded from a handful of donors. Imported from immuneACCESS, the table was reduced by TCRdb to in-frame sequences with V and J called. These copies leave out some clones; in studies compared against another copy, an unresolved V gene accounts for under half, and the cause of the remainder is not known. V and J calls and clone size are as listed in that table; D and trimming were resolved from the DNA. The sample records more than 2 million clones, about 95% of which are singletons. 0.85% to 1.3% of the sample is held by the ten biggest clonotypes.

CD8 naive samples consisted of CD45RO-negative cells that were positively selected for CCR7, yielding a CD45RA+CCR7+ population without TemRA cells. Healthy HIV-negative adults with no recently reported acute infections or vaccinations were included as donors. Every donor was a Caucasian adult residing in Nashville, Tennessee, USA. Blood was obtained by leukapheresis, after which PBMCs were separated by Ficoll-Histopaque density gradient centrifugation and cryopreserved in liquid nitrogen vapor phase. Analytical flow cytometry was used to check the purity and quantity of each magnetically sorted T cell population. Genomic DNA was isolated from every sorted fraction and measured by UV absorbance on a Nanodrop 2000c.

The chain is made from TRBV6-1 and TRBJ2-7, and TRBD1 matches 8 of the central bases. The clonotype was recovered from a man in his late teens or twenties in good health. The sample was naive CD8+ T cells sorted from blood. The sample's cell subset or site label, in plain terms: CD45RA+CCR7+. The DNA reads TGTGCCAGCAGCATTGGACAGGGACTCTACGAGCAGTACTTC. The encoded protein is CASSIGQGLYEQYF.